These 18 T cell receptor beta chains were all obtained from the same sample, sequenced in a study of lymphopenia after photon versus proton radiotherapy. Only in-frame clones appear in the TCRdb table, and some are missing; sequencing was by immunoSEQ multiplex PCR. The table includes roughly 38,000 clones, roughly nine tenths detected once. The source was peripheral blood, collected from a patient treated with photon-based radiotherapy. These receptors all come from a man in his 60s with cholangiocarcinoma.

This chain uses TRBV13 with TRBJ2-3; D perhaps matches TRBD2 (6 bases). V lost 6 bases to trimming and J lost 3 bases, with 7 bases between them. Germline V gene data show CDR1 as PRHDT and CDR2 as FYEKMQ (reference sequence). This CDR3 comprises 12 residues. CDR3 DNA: TGTGCCAGCAGTGGGGGGACAGATACGCAGTATTTT. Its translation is CASSGGTDTQYF.

CDR3 loop: CASSYDKGDYEQYF. The CDR3 DNA is TGCGCCAGCAGCTATGACAAGGGAGACTACGAGCAGTACTTC. The chain uses TRBV5-1 and TRBJ2-7; perhaps TRBD2 as D (5 bases). The germline gives CDR1 SGHRS, CDR2 YFSETQ. Trimming took off 3 bases at V and 3 bases at J, with 13 bases between the two ends. The CDR3 covers 14 residues.

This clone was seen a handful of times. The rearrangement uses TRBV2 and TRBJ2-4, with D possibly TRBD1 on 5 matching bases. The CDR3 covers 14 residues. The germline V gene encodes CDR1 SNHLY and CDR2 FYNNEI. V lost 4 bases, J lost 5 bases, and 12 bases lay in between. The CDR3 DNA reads TGTGCCAGCAGTGCGTCAGGGATCCAAAACATTCAGTACTTC. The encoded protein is CASSASGIQNIQYF.

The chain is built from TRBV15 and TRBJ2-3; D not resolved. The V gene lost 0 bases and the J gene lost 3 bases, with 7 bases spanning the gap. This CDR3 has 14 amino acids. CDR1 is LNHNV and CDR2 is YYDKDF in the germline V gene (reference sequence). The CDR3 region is CATSRDLGTDTQYF. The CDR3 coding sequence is TGTGCCACCAGCAGAGATTTAGGTACAGATACGCAGTATTTT. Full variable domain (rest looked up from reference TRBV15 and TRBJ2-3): DAMVIQNPRYQVTQFGKPVTLSCSQTLNHNVMYWYQQKSSQAPKLLFHYYDKDFNNEADTPDNFQSRRPNTSFCFLDIRSPGLGDTAMYLCATSRDLGTDTQYFGPGTRLTVL.

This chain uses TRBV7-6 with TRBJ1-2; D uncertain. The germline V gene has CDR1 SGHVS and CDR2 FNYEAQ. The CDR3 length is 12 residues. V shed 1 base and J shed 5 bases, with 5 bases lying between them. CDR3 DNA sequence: TGTGCCAGCAGCTTAGAAGGGTATGGCTACACCTTC. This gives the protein CASSLEGYGYTF.

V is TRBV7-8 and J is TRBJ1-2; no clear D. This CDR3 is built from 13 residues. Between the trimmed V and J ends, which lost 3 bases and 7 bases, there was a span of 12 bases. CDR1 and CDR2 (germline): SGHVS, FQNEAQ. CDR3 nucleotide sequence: TGTGCCAGCAGCTTTGCCCCCTATGTTGGCTACACCTTC. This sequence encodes CASSFAPYVGYTF.

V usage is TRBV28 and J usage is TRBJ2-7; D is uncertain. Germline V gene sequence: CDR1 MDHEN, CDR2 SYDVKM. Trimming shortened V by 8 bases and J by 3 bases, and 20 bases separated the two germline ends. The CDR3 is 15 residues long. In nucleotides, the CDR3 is TGTGCCAGCCTCTCCCCCACGGACGGACGCTACGAGCAGTACTTC. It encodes CASLSPTDGRYEQYF.

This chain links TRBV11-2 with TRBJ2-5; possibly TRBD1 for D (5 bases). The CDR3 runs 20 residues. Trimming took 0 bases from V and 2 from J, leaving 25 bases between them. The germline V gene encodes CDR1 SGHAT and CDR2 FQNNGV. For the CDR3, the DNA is TGTGCCAGCAGCTTAGATTTAGCCCTCGGGCAGGGCGATGGGCAAGAGACCCAGTACTTC. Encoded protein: CASSLDLALGQGDGQETQYF.

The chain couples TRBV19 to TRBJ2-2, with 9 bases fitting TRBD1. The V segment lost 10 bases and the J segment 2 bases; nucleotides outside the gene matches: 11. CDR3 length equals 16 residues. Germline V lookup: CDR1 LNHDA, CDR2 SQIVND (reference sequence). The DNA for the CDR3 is TGTGCCACGAGGATCAGGACAGGGGTAAACACCGGGGAGCTGTTTTTT. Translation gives CATRIRTGVNTGELFF.

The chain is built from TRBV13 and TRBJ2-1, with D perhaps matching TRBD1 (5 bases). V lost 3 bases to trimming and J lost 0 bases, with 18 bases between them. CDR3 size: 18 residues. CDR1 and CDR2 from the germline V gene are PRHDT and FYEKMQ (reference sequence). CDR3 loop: CASSFQETEFISYNEQFF. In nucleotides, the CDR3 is TGTGCCAGCAGCTTCCAGGAGACAGAATTTATCTCCTACAATGAGCAGTTCTTC. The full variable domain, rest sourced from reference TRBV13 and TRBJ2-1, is AAGVIQSPRHLIKEKRETATLKCYPIPRHDTVYWYQQGPGQDPQFLISFYEKMQSDKGSIPDRFSAQQFSDYHSELNMSSLELGDSALYFCASSFQETEFISYNEQFFGPGTRLTVL.

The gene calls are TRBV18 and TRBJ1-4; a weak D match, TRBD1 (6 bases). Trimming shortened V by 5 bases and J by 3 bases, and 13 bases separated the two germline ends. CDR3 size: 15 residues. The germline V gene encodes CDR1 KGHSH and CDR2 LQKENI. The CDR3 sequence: CASSESGAANEKLFF. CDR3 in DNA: TGTGCCAGCTCAGAGTCAGGGGCAGCTAATGAAAAACTGTTTTTT.

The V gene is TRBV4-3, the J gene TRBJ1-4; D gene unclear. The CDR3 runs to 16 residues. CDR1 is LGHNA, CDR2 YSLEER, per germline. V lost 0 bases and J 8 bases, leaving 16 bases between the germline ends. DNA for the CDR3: TGCGCCAGCAGCCAAGATCTTGGAGACATGAGGGAAAAACTGTTTTTT. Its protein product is CASSQDLGDMREKLFF.

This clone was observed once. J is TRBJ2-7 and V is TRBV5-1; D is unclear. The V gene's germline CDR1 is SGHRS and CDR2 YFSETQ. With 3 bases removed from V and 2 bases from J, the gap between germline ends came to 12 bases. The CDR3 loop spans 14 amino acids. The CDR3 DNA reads TGCGCCAGCAGCTGGTCGAGCGCGCCCTACGAGCAGTACTTC. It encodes CASSWSSAPYEQYF.

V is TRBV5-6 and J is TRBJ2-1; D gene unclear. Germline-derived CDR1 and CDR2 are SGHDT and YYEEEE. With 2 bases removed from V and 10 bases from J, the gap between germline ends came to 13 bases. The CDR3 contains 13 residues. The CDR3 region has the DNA TGTGCCAGCAGCTTATTTAGGCTGACAGAGCAGTTCTTC. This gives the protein CASSLFRLTEQFF.

The CDR3 bases are TGTGCCAGCAGCTTAGAAGGTTGGACCCCGGACTACGAGCAGTACTTC. This translates into CASSLEGWTPDYEQYF. The genes are TRBV11-3 and TRBJ2-7; D unclear. This CDR3 has 16 residues. V was shortened by 0 bases and J by 3 bases, with 15 bases between the two germline ends. The germline gives CDR1 SGHNT, CDR2 YENEEA. The full variable domain, its missing parts supplied by reference TRBV11-3 and TRBJ2-7, is EAGVVQSPRYKIIEKKQPVAFWCNPISGHNTLYWYLQNLGQGPELLIRYENEEAVDDSQLPKDRFSAERLKGVDSTLKIQPAELGDSAVYLCASSLEGWTPDYEQYFGPGTRLTVT.

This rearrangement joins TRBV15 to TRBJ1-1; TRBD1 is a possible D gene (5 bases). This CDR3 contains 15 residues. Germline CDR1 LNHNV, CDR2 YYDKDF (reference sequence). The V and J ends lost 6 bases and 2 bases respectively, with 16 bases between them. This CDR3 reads CATRFLRQGNTEAFF. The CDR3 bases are TGTGCCACCAGGTTCTTGAGGCAGGGAAACACTGAAGCTTTCTTT.

CDR3 sequence (DNA): TGTGCCAGCAGTGCCCAAGAGACCCAGTACTTC. Its translation: CASSAQETQYF. The J gene is TRBJ2-5, the V gene TRBV28, with D uncertain. V shed 5 bases and J shed 1 base, with 2 bases lying between them. This CDR3 is 11 amino acids long. CDR1 MDHEN and CDR2 SYDVKM come from the germline V gene.

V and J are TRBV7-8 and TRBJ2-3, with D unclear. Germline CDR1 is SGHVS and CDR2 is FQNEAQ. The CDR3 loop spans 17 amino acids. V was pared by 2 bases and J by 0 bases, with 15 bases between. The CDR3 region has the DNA TGTGCCAGCAGCTTACCCAAGAGTGTGGAGAGCACAGATACGCAGTATTTT. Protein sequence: CASSLPKSVESTDTQYF.